Following are 23 T cell receptor beta chains from one sample sequenced in a study of T-cell memory formation after mild COVID-19. TCRdb itself ran the 5' RACE reads through MiXCR, one entry per CDR3 protein. The sample contains more than 150,000 distinct CDR3 sequences, roughly 12% of which appear only once. The material sequenced was PBMCs or a T cell subset sorted from them (not recorded which). Receptor source: a man aged 18 to 30 who had mild COVID-19 (a few samples of this study predate the infection). Cell type and time point are not known.

The chain combines TRBV4-3 with TRBJ1-6; D not resolved. Per the germline V gene, CDR1 is LGHNA and CDR2 is YSLEER. Trimming took off 0 bases at V and 8 bases at J, with 8 bases between the two ends. The CDR3 covers 14 residues. For the CDR3, the DNA is TGCGCCAGCAGCCAAGACTGGGCGGATTCACCCCTCCACTTT. It is translated as CASSQDWADSPLHF.

CDR3 bases: TGTGCCAGCCGTCCGACAGGGTCTGACGGGGAGCTGTTTTTT. This encodes CASRPTGSDGELFF. The chain employs TRBV5-4 and TRBJ2-2; 7 bases align to TRBD1. After removal of 7 bases from V and 7 bases from J, the junction contained 10 bases not matched to a gene. From germline, CDR1 is SGHNT and CDR2 YYREEE (reference sequence). The CDR3 covers 14 residues.

This clonotype was seen repeatedly, ten times or more. V and J are TRBV7-2 and TRBJ1-4; no reliable D call. Trimming removed 6 bases at V and 4 bases at J, with 3 bases between. Germline CDR1 reads SGHTA; CDR2 reads FQGNSA. The CDR3 is made up of 11 amino acids. The CDR3 region has the DNA TGTGCCAGCAGACTTAATGAAAAACTGTTTTTT. Translated, it gives CASRLNEKLFF. Based on the CDR3 plus reference TRBV7-2 and TRBJ1-4, the full variable domain is GAGVSQSPSNKVTEKGKDVELRCDPISGHTALYWYRQSLGQGLEFLIYFQGNSAPDKSGLPSDRFSAERTGGSVSTLTIQRTQQEDSAVYLCASRLNEKLFFGSGTQLSVL.

The chain uses TRBV28 and TRBJ1-5; the match to TRBD1 covers 8 bases. Trimming removed 6 bases from V and 5 bases from J; junction bases left unmatched: 6. The CDR3 has 14 amino acids. Germline V CDR1 and CDR2: MDHEN, SYDVKM. Here the CDR3 reads CASRSGQGDQPQHF. CDR3 in DNA: TGTGCCAGCAGGTCTGGACAGGGAGATCAGCCCCAGCATTTT.

J is TRBJ2-3 and V is TRBV29-1; D is perhaps TRBD2 (5 bases). The CDR3 consists of 14 residues. Trimming cost V 6 bases and J 4 bases, with 17 bases left between them. Germline V CDR1 and CDR2: SQVTM, ANQGSEA. The CDR3 DNA reads TGCAGCGTCGATAATTTAACAGCGGCAGATACGCAGTATTTT. The encoded protein is CSVDNLTAADTQYF.

This clonotype was counted at least ten times. The rearrangement links TRBV6-5 to TRBJ2-2; D unresolved. Germline CDR1 reads MNHEY; CDR2 reads SVGAGI. The CDR3 is made up of 13 amino acids. V lost 4 bases and J 1 base, leaving 4 bases between the germline ends. The CDR3 nucleotides read TGTGCCAGCAGTTCCCGGAACACCGGGGAGCTGTTTTTT. Translating it yields CASSSRNTGELFF.

This clonotype was observed a few times. The chain has TRBV5-1 and TRBJ2-5, with TRBD2 matching over 8 bases. This CDR3 comprises 16 residues. Trimming cost V 0 bases and J 4 bases; bases outside gene matches: 8. Germline CDR1 reads SGHRS; CDR2 reads YFSETQ. CDR3 sequence: CASSLGSRTSRETQYF. For the CDR3, the DNA is TGCGCCAGCAGCTTGGGGTCTCGGACTAGCCGAGAGACCCAGTACTTC.

This clonotype was counted ten times or more. This chain connects TRBV7-6 to TRBJ2-2, with 7 bases matching TRBD2. The CDR3 is made up of 16 amino acids. The junction had 11 bases not matched to a gene; V was cut back by 5 bases and J by 5 bases. Germline CDR1 SGHVS, CDR2 FNYEAQ. CDR3 in DNA: TGTGCCAGCAGCCCCCCGCTGGGGGGGAATACCGGGGAGCTGTTTTTT. Its translation: CASSPPLGGNTGELFF. The full variable domain, completed using reference TRBV7-6 and TRBJ2-2, is GAGVSQSPRYKVTKRGQDVALRCDPISGHVSLYWYRQALGQGPEFLTYFNYEAQQDKSGLPNDRFSAERPEGSISTLTIQRTEQRDSAMYRCASSPPLGGNTGELFFGEGSRLTVL.

This clonotype was seen more than once but under ten times. This rearrangement joins TRBV5-6 to TRBJ2-3; the match to TRBD1 covers 7 bases. The V and J ends lost 5 bases and 3 bases, in that order; junction bases with no gene match: 3. The germline CDR1 and CDR2 sequences are SGHDT and YYEEEE. This CDR3 is built from 13 residues. The CDR3 DNA is TGTGCCAGCAGAACAGGGGAAACAGATACGCAGTATTTT. Its translation: CASRTGETDTQYF.

The CDR3 bases are TGTGCCAGCAGTTACAGCTACACTGAAGCTTTCTTT. This gives the protein CASSYSYTEAFF. This sequence joins TRBV12-3 or TRBV12-4 and TRBJ1-1, with D unresolved. The CDR3 is made up of 12 amino acids. The germline V and J ends were trimmed by 4 bases and 3 bases, with 6 bases remaining between them.

This clonotype has a handful of counts. V and J are TRBV20-1 and TRBJ2-3, with 9 bases lining up with TRBD2. Germline CDR1 DFQATT, CDR2 SNEGSKA (reference sequence). The CDR3 loop spans 15 amino acids. V was clipped by 6 bases and J by 0 bases; unmatched bases: 7. The CDR3 spells CSASGGRSSTDTQYF. In DNA form, the CDR3 reads TGCAGTGCCAGCGGGGGGAGGTCTAGCACAGATACGCAGTATTTT.

The table lists this clonotype with a few counts. V usage is TRBV7-2 and J usage is TRBJ2-5; D is possibly TRBD2 (6 bases). Germline V gene lookup returns CDR1 SGHTA and CDR2 FQGNSA. The CDR3 runs 14 residues. The V gene lost 4 bases and the J gene lost 5 bases, with 14 bases spanning the gap. The CDR3 loop is CASSYQTSSETQYF. In nucleotides, the CDR3 is TGTGCCAGCAGCTACCAGACTAGTTCTGAGACCCAGTACTTC.

This clonotype was seen a few times. This chain joins TRBV7-2 and TRBJ2-6; D possibly corresponds to TRBD1 (5 bases). The CDR3 runs 18 residues. With 6 bases removed from V and 0 bases from J, the gap between germline ends came to 18 bases. CDR1 SGHTA and CDR2 FQGNSA come from the germline V gene. This chain's CDR3 is CASRSTLDRSSGANVLTF. The DNA of the CDR3 is TGTGCCAGCAGGTCAACCTTAGACAGAAGCTCTGGGGCCAACGTCCTGACTTTC. The full variable domain, with the rest looked up from reference TRBV7-2 and TRBJ2-6, is GAGVSQSPSNKVTEKGKDVELRCDPISGHTALYWYRQSLGQGLEFLIYFQGNSAPDKSGLPSDRFSAERTGGSVSTLTIQRTQQEDSAVYLCASRSTLDRSSGANVLTFGAGSRLTVL.

J is TRBJ2-1 and V is TRBV20-1, with 10 bases that match TRBD2. The CDR3 is 16 residues long. Germline CDR1 and CDR2: DFQATT and SNEGSKA (reference sequence). V gave up 3 bases and J gave up 4 bases; unmatched junction bases: 9. The CDR3 region is CSASPFRTSGYNEQFF. The CDR3 region has the DNA TGCAGTGCTAGTCCCTTCAGGACTAGCGGATACAATGAGCAGTTCTTC.

In this sample, this clonotype turned up many times. The CDR3 DNA reads TGCAGCGCCGAGCGGGGGCCAATCAATGAGCAGTTCTTC. It yields the protein CSAERGPINEQFF. The chain employs TRBV29-1 and TRBJ2-1; 8 bases map to TRBD2. V gave up 7 bases and J gave up 6 bases; unmatched junction bases: 8. Germline V gene data show CDR1 as SQVTM and CDR2 as ANQGSEA. The CDR3 spans 13 residues.

This clonotype was found many times. The rearrangement uses TRBV7-2 and TRBJ2-2, with D unclear. CDR1 and CDR2 from the germline V gene are SGHTA and FQGNSA. The CDR3 covers 14 residues. V was shortened by 1 base and J by 6 bases, with 9 bases between the two germline ends. The CDR3 DNA follows: TGTGCCAGCAGCTTAGATATGGTAGCCGGGGAGCTGTTTTTT. Its translation: CASSLDMVAGELFF.

This clonotype appeared many times. This sequence joins TRBV9 and TRBJ2-7, with TRBD1 matching 10 bases. The CDR3 contains 14 residues. In germline, CDR1 is SGDLS, CDR2 YYNGEE. The ends lost 5 bases at V and 5 bases at J; junction bases unmatched: 7. CDR3 coding DNA: TGTGCCAGCAGTCGAAGACAGGGGGCCGACGAGCAGTACTTC. This translates into CASSRRQGADEQYF.

The gene calls are TRBV4-3 and TRBJ2-3; D perhaps matches TRBD2 (7 bases). CDR1 LGHNA and CDR2 YSLEER come from the germline V gene. CDR3 length equals 15 residues. V was clipped by 4 bases and J by 5 bases, with 16 bases between them. For the CDR3, the DNA is TGCGCCAGCAGCCGAGACGGGGGGCCGGGAGATACGCAGTATTTT. It codes for CASSRDGGPGDTQYF.

This clonotype was recorded many times. CDR3 loop: CASRSGTVTEAFF. CDR3 sequence (DNA): TGTGCCAGCAGATCCGGGACAGTCACTGAAGCTTTCTTT. The chain couples TRBV12-3 or TRBV12-4 to TRBJ1-1; 7 bases are a match to TRBD1. V shed 6 bases, J shed 4 bases, and the junction held 5 bases outside the gene matches. CDR3 length: 13 residues.

The genes are TRBV6-2 or TRBV6-3 and TRBJ2-7; D may match TRBD1 or TRBD2 (5 bases each). This CDR3 has 14 residues. From germline, CDR1 is MNHEY and CDR2 SVGEGT. The V and J ends lost 2 bases and 3 bases respectively, with 11 bases between them. CDR3 bases: TGTGCCAGCAGTTACAGGGGACGGTTCTACGAGCAGTACTTC. As protein: CASSYRGRFYEQYF.

This clonotype was found a few times. The gene calls are TRBV20-1 and TRBJ2-7, with a weak D call TRBD2 (6 bases). V gave up 0 bases and J gave up 7 bases, with 13 bases separating them. CDR1 DFQATT and CDR2 SNEGSKA come from the germline V gene (reference sequence). The CDR3 extends over 13 amino acids. The CDR3 loop is CSARDGGNLEQYV. CDR3 in DNA: TGCAGTGCTAGAGATGGGGGGAACCTAGAGCAGTACGTC.

This clonotype was detected a few times. The gene calls are TRBV20-1 and TRBJ1-5; the D is unclear. V was shortened by 6 bases and J by 2 bases, with 14 bases between the two germline ends. Germline assignment: CDR1 DFQATT and CDR2 SNEGSKA (reference sequence). This CDR3 is built from 14 residues. In DNA, the CDR3 is TGCAGTGCGATCGGGCCCATAGGCAATCAGCCCCAGCATTTT. Amino acids: CSAIGPIGNQPQHF.

This clonotype was observed a few times. The chain uses TRBV6-5 and TRBJ1-2; no clear D. Germline CDR1 MNHEY, CDR2 SVGAGI. The V end was cut by 6 bases, the J end by 7 bases, with 12 bases between. The CDR3 runs 12 residues. CDR3 DNA sequence: TGTGCCAGCAGAAACCCCGTTAGTGGCTACACCTTC. Translation gives CASRNPVSGYTF.